This T cell receptor beta chain was captured by sequencing in a study of early stage breast cancer tumors. Overall study results and limits: Most shared enriched TCRB sequences were commonly generated ones. Bulk DNA sequencing of unsorted cells missed chain pairing and markers. Comparing each tissue with blood distinguished tumor from normal in 14 of 16 patients.

The junction had 6 bases not matched to a gene; V was cut back by 7 bases and J by 1 base. Germline V gene data show CDR1 as SQVTM and CDR2 as ANQGSEA. The CDR3 loop spans 14 amino acids. This clone was picked up many times. Its antigen is not known. Blood replicates held 0.5 ug DNA, tumor or normal breast approximately 1.5 ug, two each. Sequenced by immunoSEQ multiplex PCR; TCRdb stores in-frame clones only, minus some. The profile covers about 69,000 clones, with over 80% appearing a single time and about 4.8% taken by the ten largest. The sequence derives from a person in their forties with breast cancer. This chain links TRBV29-1 with TRBJ1-5, with 8 bases lining up with TRBD1. Material: blood. Here the CDR3 reads CSARTGNSNQPQHF. For the CDR3, the DNA is TGCAGCGCTCGGACAGGGAACAGCAATCAGCCCCAGCATTTT. Together with reference TRBV29-1 and TRBJ1-5, the CDR3 gives the full variable domain: SAVISQKPSRDICQRGTSLTIQCQVDSQVTMMFWYRQQPGQSLTLIATANQGSEATYESGFVIDKFPISRPNLTFSTLTVSNMSPEDSSIYLCSARTGNSNQPQHFGDGTRLSIL.